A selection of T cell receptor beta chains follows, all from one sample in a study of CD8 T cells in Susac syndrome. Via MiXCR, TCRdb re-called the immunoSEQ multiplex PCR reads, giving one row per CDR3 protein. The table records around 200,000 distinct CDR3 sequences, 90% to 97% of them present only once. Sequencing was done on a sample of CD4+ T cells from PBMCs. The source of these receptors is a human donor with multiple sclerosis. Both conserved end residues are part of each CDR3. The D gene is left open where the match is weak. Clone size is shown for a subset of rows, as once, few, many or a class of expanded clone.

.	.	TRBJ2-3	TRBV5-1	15	CASSLRGPGSDTQYF	TGCGCCAGCAGCCTTAGGGGTCCAGGATCCGATACGCAGTATTTT
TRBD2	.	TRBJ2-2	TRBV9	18	CASSPPGIAGVNTGELFF	TGTGCCAGCAGCCCTCCCGGGATAGCGGGGGTGAACACCGGGGAGCTGTTTTTT
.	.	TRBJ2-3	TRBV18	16	CASSPPRPSGTDTQYF	TGTGCCAGCTCACCACCTCGGCCTAGCGGCACAGATACGCAGTATTTT
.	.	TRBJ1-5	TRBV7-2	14	CASSLQVSNQPQHF	TGTGCCAGCAGCTTACAGGTTAGCAATCAGCCCCAGCATTTT
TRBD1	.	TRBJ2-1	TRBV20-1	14	CSASRGQSYNEQFF	TGCAGTGCTTCCAGGGGGCAGTCCTACAATGAGCAGTTCTTC
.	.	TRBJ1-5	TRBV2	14	CASTGGDGNQPQHF	TGTGCCAGCACCGGAGGCGATGGCAATCAGCCCCAGCATTTT
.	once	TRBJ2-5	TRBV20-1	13	CSARPGFEETQYF	TGCAGTGCTAGGCCGGGGTTTGAGGAGACCCAGTACTTC
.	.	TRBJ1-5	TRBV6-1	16	CASTDQTVAGNQPQHF	TGTGCCAGCACTGATCAAACGGTGGCGGGCAATCAGCCCCAGCATTTT
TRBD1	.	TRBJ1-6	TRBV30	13	CAWSGTGDSPLHF	TGTGCCTGGAGTGGGACAGGGGACTCACCCCTCCACTTT
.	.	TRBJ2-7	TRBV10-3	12	CAISESAYEQYF	TGTGCCATCAGTGAGTCCGCCTACGAGCAGTACTTC
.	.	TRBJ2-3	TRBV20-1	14	CSASAGASTDTQYF	TGCAGTGCTAGTGCGGGGGCTAGCACAGATACGCAGTATTTT
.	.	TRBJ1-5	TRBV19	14	CASSILGSNQPQHF	TGTGCCAGTAGTATTCTCGGTAGCAATCAGCCCCAGCATTTT
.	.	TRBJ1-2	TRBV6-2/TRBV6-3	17	CASSYSSGTPPLYGYTF	TGTGCCAGCAGTTACTCGAGTGGGACACCGCCTCTTTATGGCTACACCTTC
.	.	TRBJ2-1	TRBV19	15	CASSRLGGSYNEQFF	TGTGCCAGTAGTAGGCTAGGGGGCTCCTACAATGAGCAGTTCTTC
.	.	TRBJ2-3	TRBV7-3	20	CASSPGVGRGLPVGGDTQYF	TGTGCCAGCAGCCCTGGGGTCGGGAGAGGCCTACCCGTGGGGGGAGATACGCAGTATTTT
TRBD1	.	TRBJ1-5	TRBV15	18	CATSRQYRTGGSNQPQHF	TGTGCCACCAGCAGACAATACCGTACAGGGGGGAGCAATCAGCCCCAGCATTTT
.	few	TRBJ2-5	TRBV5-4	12	CASSLDGETQYF	TGTGCCAGCAGCTTGGATGGGGAGACCCAGTACTTC
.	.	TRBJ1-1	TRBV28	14	CASRSGGMSTEAFF	TGTGCCAGCAGATCCGGGGGAATGAGCACTGAAGCTTTCTTT
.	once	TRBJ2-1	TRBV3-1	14	CASSQPGYYSEQFF	TGTGCCAGCAGCCAACCGGGGTACTACAGTGAGCAGTTCTTC
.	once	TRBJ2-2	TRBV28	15	CASSFLQGGTGELFF	TGTGCCAGCAGTTTCCTCCAGGGCGGCACCGGGGAGCTGTTTTTT
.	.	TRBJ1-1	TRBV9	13	CASSVSTGTEAFF	TGTGCCAGCAGCGTGAGCACGGGGACTGAAGCTTTCTTT
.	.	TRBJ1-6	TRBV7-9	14	CASSLEGWDSPLHF	TGTGCCAGCAGCTTAGAAGGTTGGGATTCACCCCTCCACTTT
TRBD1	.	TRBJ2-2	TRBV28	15	CASSLQGVGAGELFF	TGTGCCAGCAGTTTGCAGGGGGTCGGCGCCGGGGAGCTGTTTTTT
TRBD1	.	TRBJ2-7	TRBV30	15	CAWTYQTGINYEQYF	TGTGCCTGGACCTACCAGACAGGGATTAACTACGAGCAGTACTTC
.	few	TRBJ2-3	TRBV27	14	CASSLAGGVDTQYF	TGTGCCAGCAGTTTAGCTGGGGGCGTAGATACGCAGTATTTT
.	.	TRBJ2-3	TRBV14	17	CASSLPSRGPGTDTQYF	TGTGCCAGCAGCCTTCCTTCGCGGGGGCCTGGCACAGATACGCAGTATTTT
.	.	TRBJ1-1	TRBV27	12	CASSSRNTEAFF	TGTGCCAGCAGTTCACGAAACACTGAAGCTTTCTTT